A single sample is the source of the 8 T cell receptor beta chains below, sequenced in a study of blood T cells in healthy people across ages. Then a second PCR, running about 7 to 11 cycles, was carried out with a sample-barcoded 5' primer and a J-beta primer mix. TCRdb analysed the 5' RACE reads with MiXCR anew, one entry per CDR3 protein. The sample contains about 650,000 distinct CDR3 sequences, over 40% of which appear only once. The sample taken for sequencing was blood. The receptors were sampled from a woman of 80 years or more in good health.

This clonotype was observed many times. The rearrangement uses TRBV10-3 and TRBJ1-6; D ambiguous. Looked up from germline, CDR1 is ENHRY and CDR2 is SYGVKD. The CDR3 is 12 amino acids. V shed 3 bases and J shed 9 bases, with 6 bases lying between them. The CDR3 bases are TGTGCCATCAGTGATGGTAGTTCACCCCTCCACTTT. Encoded protein: CAISDGSSPLHF.

The chain's CDR3 is CASSEVEAVTQYF. CDR3 nucleotide sequence: TGTGCCAGCAGTGAAGTCGAGGCAGTGACACAGTACTTC. The chain is built from TRBV2 and TRBJ2-4, with D unclear. This CDR3 comprises 13 residues. V shed 1 base and J shed 13 bases, with 14 bases lying between them. In germline, CDR1 is SNHLY, CDR2 FYNNEI.

This clonotype was counted ten times or more. The J gene is TRBJ2-3, the V gene TRBV9, with D maybe TRBD1 (6 bases). The CDR3 covers 14 residues. Trimming removed 5 bases from V and 9 bases from J, with 19 bases in between. Germline V gene data show CDR1 as SGDLS and CDR2 as YYNGEE. CDR3 loop: CASSAGGGRPTQYF. The CDR3, as DNA: TGTGCCAGCAGTGCTGGGGGCGGTCGGCCCACGCAGTATTTT.

This clonotype was seen ten or more times. The gene calls are TRBV29-1 and TRBJ2-1; D not resolved. The germline V gene has CDR1 SQVTM and CDR2 ANQGSEA. V dropped 4 bases and J dropped 10 bases, with 8 bases sitting between them. The CDR3 totals 10 residues. The CDR3, as DNA: TGCAGCGTTGGGTCCTACGAGCAGTTCTTC. Its protein product is CSVGSYEQFF.

Regarding this clonotype: At one end the junction does not follow the germline gene, possibly because of a read error. The gene calls are TRBV5-1 and TRBJ1-1; D ambiguous. Germline V gene sequence: CDR1 SGHRS, CDR2 YFSETQ. This CDR3 contains 13 residues. This CDR3 reads CASGFKDATEAFF. The DNA of the CDR3 is TGCGCCAGCGGCTTTAAGGACGCCACTGAAGCTTTCTTT. Complete variable domain (other parts from reference TRBV5-1 and TRBJ1-1): KAGVTQTPRYLIKTRGQQVTLSCSPISGHRSVSWYQQTPGQGLQFLFEYFSETQRNKGNFPGRFSGRQFSNSRSEMNVSTLELGDSALYLCASGFKDATEAFFGQGTRLTVV.

This clonotype was counted between two and nine times. V gene TRBV6-5 combines with J gene TRBJ1-6; no clear D. Germline lookup yields CDR1 MNHEY and CDR2 SVGAGI. V lost 0 bases, J lost 5 bases, and 8 bases lay in between. The CDR3 is 15 residues long. The CDR3 DNA reads as TGTGCCAGCAGTTACTCGGCAGCGCATAATTCACCCCTCCACTTT. Protein sequence: CASSYSAAHNSPLHF.

This clonotype was seen many times. This chain links TRBV9 with TRBJ2-1; no definite D call. The CDR3 has 16 residues. CDR1 and CDR2 from the germline V gene are SGDLS and YYNGEE. V was trimmed by 3 bases and J by 0 bases, leaving 13 bases between them. Here the CDR3 reads CASSGVDSSSYNEQFF. The CDR3 DNA reads TGTGCCAGCAGCGGGGTAGATTCGAGCTCCTACAATGAGCAGTTCTTC.

This clonotype was counted many times. V usage is TRBV6-5 and J usage is TRBJ1-1; D not certain. CDR3 length: 16 residues. Germline V CDR1 and CDR2: MNHEY, SVGAGI. Trimming removed 6 bases at V and 5 bases at J, with 22 bases between. CDR3 nucleotide sequence: TGTGCCAGCAGATTTTCGACCGAACTTAGGTGGACTGAAGCTTTCTTT. It codes for CASRFSTELRWTEAFF.